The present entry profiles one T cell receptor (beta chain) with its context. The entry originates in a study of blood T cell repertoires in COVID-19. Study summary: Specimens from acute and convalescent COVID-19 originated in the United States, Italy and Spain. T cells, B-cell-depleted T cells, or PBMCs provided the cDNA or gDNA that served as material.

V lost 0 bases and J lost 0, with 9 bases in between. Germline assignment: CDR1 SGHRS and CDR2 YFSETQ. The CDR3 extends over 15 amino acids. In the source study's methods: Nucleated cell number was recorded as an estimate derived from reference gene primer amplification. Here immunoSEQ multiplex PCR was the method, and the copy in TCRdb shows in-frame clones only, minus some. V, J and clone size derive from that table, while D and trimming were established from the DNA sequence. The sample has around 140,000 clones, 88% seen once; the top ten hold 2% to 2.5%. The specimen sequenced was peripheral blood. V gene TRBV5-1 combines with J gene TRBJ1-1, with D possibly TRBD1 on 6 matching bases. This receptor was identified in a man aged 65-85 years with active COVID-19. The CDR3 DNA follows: TGCGCCAGCAGCTTGGAGGGACAAATGAACACTGAAGCTTTCTTT. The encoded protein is CASSLEGQMNTEAFF.